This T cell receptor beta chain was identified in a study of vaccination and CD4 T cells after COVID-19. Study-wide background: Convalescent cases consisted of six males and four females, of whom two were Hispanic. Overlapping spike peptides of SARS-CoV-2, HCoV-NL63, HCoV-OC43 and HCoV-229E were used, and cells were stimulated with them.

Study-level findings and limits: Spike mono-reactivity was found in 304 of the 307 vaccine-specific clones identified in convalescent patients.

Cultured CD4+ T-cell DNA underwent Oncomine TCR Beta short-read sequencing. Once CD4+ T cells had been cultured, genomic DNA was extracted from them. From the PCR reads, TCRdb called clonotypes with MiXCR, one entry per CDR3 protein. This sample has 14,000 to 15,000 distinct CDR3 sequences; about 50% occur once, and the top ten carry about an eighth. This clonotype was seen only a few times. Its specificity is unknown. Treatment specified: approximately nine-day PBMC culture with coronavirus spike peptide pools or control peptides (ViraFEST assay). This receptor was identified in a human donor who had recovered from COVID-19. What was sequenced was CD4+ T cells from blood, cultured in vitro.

In DNA form, the CDR3 reads TGCGCCAGCAGCCGCCGGACAGGTTGGACCGGGGAGCTGTTTTTT. It encodes CASSRRTGWTGELFF. The chain links TRBV4-1 to TRBJ2-2, with 7 bases aligning to TRBD1. Per the germline V gene, CDR1 is MGHRA and CDR2 is YSYEKL. The CDR3 runs to 15 residues. V was pared by 4 bases and J by 5 bases, with 7 bases of the junction left unmatched.